The clone carrying this T cell receptor beta chain turned up a few times. Its antigen is still unknown. Samples came from axillary lymph nodes draining the breast cancer. The sample belongs to a study of breast tumors, draining lymph nodes, adjacent tissues. Study-wide results and caveats: Luminal-like breast cancer showed significantly higher tumor–nontumor repertoire similarity than basal-like. Data fit most tumor T cells coming from lymph node, expanding in tumor. That most tumor T cells come from lymph nodes remained unproven. Compared with lymph nodes, tumors were less diverse; compared with nontumor tissue, more.

V shed 2 bases, J shed 0 bases, and the junction held 7 bases outside the gene matches. CDR1 and CDR2 from the germline V gene are MDHEN and SYDVKM. The CDR3 consists of 17 residues. TCRdb independently ran MiXCR on the multiplex PCR reads; one entry per CDR3 protein. The sample yields 200,000 to 300,000 distinct CDR3 sequences, 30% seen once. The sequence was collected from a female donor with breast cancer. Some clones in this sample may be carry-over from other donors' samples. The chain is built from TRBV28 and TRBJ1-3, with 7 bases aligning to TRBD1. Input material: axillary lymph node tissue. CDR3 DNA: TGTGCCAGCAGTTTAGGGCACAGGGGTAGCTCTGGAAACACCATATATTTT. Translating it yields CASSLGHRGSSGNTIYF.